This T cell receptor (beta chain) is from a study of blood T cell repertoires in COVID-19. Germline V CDR1 and CDR2: KGHSH, LQKENI. The CDR3 spans 16 residues. The V segment lost 3 bases and the J segment 5 bases; nucleotides outside the gene matches: 4. Assay: immunoSEQ multiplex PCR; the TCRdb copy retains only in-frame clones and omits some. The data contain under 200,000 clones, 80% to 85% of them singletons. Sample: peripheral blood. The chain couples TRBV18 to TRBJ1-6; 10 positions agree with TRBD1. The receptor was derived from a woman aged 40-49 years with acute or convalescent COVID-19. CDR3 coding DNA: TGTGCCAGCTCACCCCCCGGGACAGGGGATAATTCACCCCTCCACTTT. Residues: CASSPPGTGDNSPLHF.